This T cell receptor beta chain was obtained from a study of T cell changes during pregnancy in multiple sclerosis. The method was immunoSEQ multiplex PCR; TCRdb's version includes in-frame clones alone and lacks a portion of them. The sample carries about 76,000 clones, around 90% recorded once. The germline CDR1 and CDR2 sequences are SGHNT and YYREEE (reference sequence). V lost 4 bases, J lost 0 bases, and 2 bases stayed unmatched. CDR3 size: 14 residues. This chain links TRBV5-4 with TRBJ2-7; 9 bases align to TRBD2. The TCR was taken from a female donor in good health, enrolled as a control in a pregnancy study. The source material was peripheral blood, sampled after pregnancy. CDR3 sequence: CASSISGSSYEQYF. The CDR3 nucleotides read TGTGCCAGCAGCATTAGCGGGAGCTCCTACGAGCAGTACTTC.